Below, one T cell receptor (beta chain) is given with its context. This clonotype was observed at least ten times. The antigen this receptor binds is unknown. Qualities for individual bases were not recorded, and no much larger clone is one base off. The data were taken from a study of T cell repertoires in cytomegalovirus infection (dated 2019 in TCRdb). Regarding the research as a whole: The peptide stimulations were aimed at well-studied HLA-B-restricted epitopes as well as recently identified HLA-C-restricted CMV epitopes, whose presentation resists viral immunomodulation. Donor HLA type was relevant to the analysis, because carriage of CMV infection together with the matching HLA type was indicated by public TCR beta signatures. The research as a whole found: In the ex vivo response, HLA-C-restricted CMV-specific TCR beta clonotypes were dominant, and in two of eight donors the single most frequent clonotype came from this HLA-C-restricted group. Cumulative frequency of public TCR beta family members discriminated carriers of CMV infection plus the relevant HLA type in this cohort and an independent approximately 360-donor cohort.

The treatment or condition label on this specimen signifies: in vitro stimulation with specific CMV peptide epitopes to enrich CMV-specific T cells. Data came from an Illumina HiSeq 1500. TCRdb reprocessed the public reads (quality trimming at Q25 with fastp, clone calling with MiXCR) and kept in-frame beta chains. A single entry per CDR3 protein holds the most common genes and DNA from its merged rows. In all, the sample holds 900,000 to 950,000 distinct CDR3 sequences, and about a third of those were seen once. About 14% of the sample is in the top ten clones. Via the germline V gene, CDR1 is SGHVS and CDR2 FNYEAQ. The germline V end is reduced by 6 bases and the J end by 2 bases; junction bases left unmatched: 9. CDR3 length: 17 amino acids, cysteine to phenylalanine. The CDR3 DNA has 51 bases and is translated from base 1.

The starting material was cultured CD8+ T cells from PBMCs, obtained from culture after CMV antigen stimulation. The sequence links TRBV7-6 to TRBJ2-1; 11 central bases correspond to TRBD2. The TCR originated in a human donor in good health (CMV status not recorded). Some clones in this sample may be carry-over from other donors' samples. The DNA reads as follows: TGTGCCAGCAGTAACGACCCTAGCGGGGGGACCTACAATGAGCAGTTCTTC. It codes for CASSNDPSGGTYNEQFF.